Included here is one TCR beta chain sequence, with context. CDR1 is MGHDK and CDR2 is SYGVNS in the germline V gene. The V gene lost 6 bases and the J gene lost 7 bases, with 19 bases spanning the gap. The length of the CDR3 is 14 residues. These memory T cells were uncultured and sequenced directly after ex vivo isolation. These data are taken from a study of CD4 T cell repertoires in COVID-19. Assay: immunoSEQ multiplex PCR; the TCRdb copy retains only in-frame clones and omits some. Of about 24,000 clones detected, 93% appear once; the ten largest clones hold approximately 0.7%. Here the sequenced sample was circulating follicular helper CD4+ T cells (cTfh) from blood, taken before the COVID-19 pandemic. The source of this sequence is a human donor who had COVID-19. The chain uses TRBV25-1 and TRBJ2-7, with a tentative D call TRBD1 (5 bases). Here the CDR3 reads CASRQNTGRTEQYF. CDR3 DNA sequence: TGTGCCAGCAGGCAGAATACCGGAAGGACAGAGCAGTACTTC.